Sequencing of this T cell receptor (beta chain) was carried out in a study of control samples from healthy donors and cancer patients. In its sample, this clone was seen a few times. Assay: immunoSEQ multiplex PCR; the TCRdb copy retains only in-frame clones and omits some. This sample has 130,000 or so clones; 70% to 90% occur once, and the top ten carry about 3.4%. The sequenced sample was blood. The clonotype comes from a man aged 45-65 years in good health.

CDR3 residues: CAWSRLAMNTGELFF. The CDR3 DNA reads TGTGCCTGGTCTCGACTAGCGATGAACACCGGGGAGCTGTTTTTT. The V and J genes are TRBV30 and TRBJ2-2, with 8 nucleotides matching TRBD2. The CDR3 spans 15 residues. J gave up 1 base and V 5 bases, and 6 bases lay outside the gene matches. The V gene's germline CDR1 is GTSNPN and CDR2 SVGIG (reference sequence). Filled out from reference TRBV30 and TRBJ2-2, the complete variable domain reads SQTIHQWPATLVQPVGSPLSLECTVEGTSNPNLYWYRQAAGRGLQLLFYSVGIGQISSEVPQNLSASRPQDRQFILSSKKLLLSDSGFYLCAWSRLAMNTGELFFGEGSRLTVL.